These 29 T cell receptor beta chains share one sample of origin, sequenced in a study of cytomegalovirus exposure and HLA in healthy donors (dated by TCRdb to 2015 to 2018). Receptors were amplified or captured by the immunoSEQ multiplex PCR assay. For the multiplex PCR, a mixture combining 60 forward primers for TCR Vbeta segments and 13 reverse primers for TCR Jbeta segments was used. TCRdb re-hosts the immuneACCESS table, in-frame sequences only. Its copies lack some clones; in the studies checked, an unresolved V gene accounts for under half of them, and the cause for the rest is not known. The sample's clone listing holds about 87,000 clones. Over 15% of the sample rests with the top ten. Input material: PBMCs. These receptors all stem from a man aged 50-59 years in good health and CMV-seropositive.

V usage is TRBV9 and J usage is TRBJ2-1; 8 nucleotides line up with TRBD2. The CDR3 has 16 amino acids. V dropped 3 bases and J dropped 9; count of bases not matched to a gene: 14. The germline V gene encodes CDR1 SGDLS and CDR2 YYNGEE. The CDR3 reads CASSALPGLDKVEQFF. The CDR3, as DNA: TGTGCCAGCAGCGCGCTACCGGGACTAGACAAGGTTGAGCAGTTCTTC.

The chain uses TRBV11-2 and TRBJ1-1; no clear D gene. In germline, CDR1 is SGHAT, CDR2 FQNNGV. The CDR3 totals 18 residues. Trimming pared 2 bases from V and 1 base from J, leaving 20 bases between. CDR3 DNA: TGTGCCAGCAGCTTAACCCGACTGGGAGGAGTTCGGAACACTGAAGCTTTCTTT. Amino acid sequence: CASSLTRLGGVRNTEAFF.

In DNA form, the CDR3 reads TGTGCCAGCATCAACCCTCCCGGTGGCTACACCTTC. Protein product: CASINPPGGYTF. The rearrangement uses TRBV11-2 and TRBJ1-2, with D hard to call. With 7 bases removed from V and 7 bases from J, the gap between germline ends came to 13 bases. CDR3 length: 12 amino acids. CDR1 is SGHAT and CDR2 is FQNNGV in the germline V gene.

This sequence joins TRBV5-1 and TRBJ1-3; D ambiguous. Germline CDR1 SGHRS, CDR2 YFSETQ. The V and J ends lost 4 bases and 0 bases respectively, with 11 bases between them. The CDR3 runs to 15 residues. For the CDR3, the DNA is TGCGCCAGCAGCACCGACTTCTTCTCTGGAAACACCATATATTTT. Residues: CASSTDFFSGNTIYF.

This chain connects TRBV27 to TRBJ1-5; unclear D gene. The V end lost 1 base, the J end lost 0 bases, and 10 bases lay between the germline ends. From germline, CDR1 is MNHEY and CDR2 SMNVEV (reference sequence). The CDR3 length is 16 residues. CDR3 in amino acids: CASSLYPGYSNQPQHF. DNA for the CDR3: TGTGCCAGCAGTTTATATCCGGGGTATAGCAATCAGCCCCAGCATTTT.

The CDR3 coding sequence is TGTGCCAGCAGCATAGGGGGCACGAACACTGAAGCTTTCTTT. Its protein is CASSIGGTNTEAFF. The chain recombines TRBV7-9 with TRBJ1-1, with 7 bases matching TRBD1. The CDR3 contains 14 residues. Germline trimming cut 5 bases from V and 1 base from J; bases unmatched to any gene: 4. Germline V gene lookup returns CDR1 SEHNR and CDR2 FQNEAQ (reference sequence).

The CDR3 coding sequence is TGCGCCAGCAGCTTGTCCGGGGACTTCAACACTGAAGCTTTCTTT. It codes for CASSLSGDFNTEAFF. The chain uses TRBV5-1 and TRBJ1-1; D may be TRBD1 (5 bases). The CDR3 loop spans 15 amino acids. Germline-derived CDR1 and CDR2 are SGHRS and YFSETQ. With 1 base removed from V and 2 bases from J, the gap between germline ends came to 12 bases.

CDR3 DNA sequence: TGCAGCGTGACGGTGGGCCAGAACACTGAAGCTTTCTTT. Protein sequence: CSVTVGQNTEAFF. The rearrangement links TRBV29-1 to TRBJ1-1; D gene unclear. The CDR3 length is 13 residues. CDR1 and CDR2 (germline): SQVTM, ANQGSEA. V lost 6 bases and J 1 base, leaving 12 bases between the germline ends.

V gene TRBV5-6 combines with J gene TRBJ2-5; TRBD2 might be the D (6 bases). Germline lookup yields CDR1 SGHDT and CDR2 YYEEEE. This CDR3 is built from 15 residues. With 4 bases removed from V and 5 bases from J, the gap between germline ends came to 18 bases. CDR3 amino acids: CASSARRLGGETQYF. CDR3 nucleotide sequence: TGTGCCAGCAGCGCACGTCGACTAGGAGGGGAGACCCAGTACTTC.

The chain has TRBV30 and TRBJ1-1; 7 bases fit TRBD1. This CDR3 comprises 14 residues. Trimming removed 2 bases from V and 2 bases from J; junction bases left unmatched: 5. Germline CDR1 reads GTSNPN; CDR2 reads SVGIG (reference sequence). CDR3 nucleotides: TGTGCCTGGAGTTTACGACAGGGAAACACTGAAGCTTTCTTT. It encodes CAWSLRQGNTEAFF.

V gene TRBV30 combines with J gene TRBJ2-3; a possible D gene is TRBD2 (7 bases). Trimming cost V 0 bases and J 0 bases, with 16 bases left between them. This CDR3 is built from 17 residues. The V gene's germline CDR1 is GTSNPN and CDR2 SVGIG (reference sequence). The CDR3 coding sequence is TGTGCCTGGAGTGTCCCTGCGCGGGGGCTTAGCACAGATACGCAGTATTTT. This sequence encodes CAWSVPARGLSTDTQYF.

The rearrangement joins TRBV5-6 to TRBJ1-5, with D perhaps TRBD1 (5 bases). Germline-derived CDR1 and CDR2 are SGHDT and YYEEEE. V dropped 0 bases and J dropped 9 bases, with 16 bases sitting between them. CDR3 length equals 15 residues. CDR3 sequence: CASSLGDGRGRPQHF. CDR3 sequence (DNA): TGTGCCAGCAGCTTGGGGGACGGCCGGGGGAGGCCCCAGCATTTT.

The chain couples TRBV4-2 to TRBJ2-1; D unresolved. Germline V lookup: CDR1 LGHNA, CDR2 YNFKEQ. V lost 0 bases and J lost 0, with 9 bases in between. This CDR3 is 16 amino acids long. CDR3 bases: TGTGCCAGCAGCCAAGAAGGCCTAGTCTCCTACAATGAGCAGTTCTTC. This gives the protein CASSQEGLVSYNEQFF.

The chain links TRBV4-3 to TRBJ2-5, with TRBD2 matching 7 bases. The germline CDR1 and CDR2 sequences are LGHNA and YSLEER. After removal of 4 bases from V and 5 bases from J, the junction contained 7 bases not matched to a gene. The CDR3 is 14 amino acids. CDR3 loop: CASSPGRVAETQYF. The CDR3 nucleotides are TGCGCCAGCAGCCCTGGGAGGGTAGCGGAGACCCAGTACTTC.

The V gene is TRBV29-1, the J gene TRBJ1-1; D is uncertain. V lost 5 bases and J 0 bases, leaving 10 bases between the germline ends. CDR3 size: 13 residues. The germline CDR1 and CDR2 sequences are SQVTM and ANQGSEA. The CDR3 region has the DNA TGCAGCGTTCACAGAGAGCTGAACACTGAAGCTTTCTTT. It specifies CSVHRELNTEAFF.

This chain joins TRBV7-3 and TRBJ1-3; no clear D. There are 16 residues in the CDR3. V was cut by 2 bases and J by 0 bases, with 11 bases left in between. Germline V lookup: CDR1 SGHTA, CDR2 FQGTGA. The CDR3 DNA is TGTGCCAGCAGCTTAGCCCCCCCACACTCTGGAAACACCATATATTTT. It codes for CASSLAPPHSGNTIYF. The whole variable domain, filled in from reference TRBV7-3 and TRBJ1-3, reads GAGVSQTPSNKVTEKGKYVELRCDPISGHTALYWYRQSLGQGPEFLIYFQGTGAADDSGLPNDRFFAVRPEGSVSTLKIQRTERGDSAVYLCASSLAPPHSGNTIYFGEGSWLTVV.

The chain joins TRBV9 to TRBJ2-5, with TRBD1 as a possible D gene (5 bases). The CDR3 contains 18 residues. Germline V gene data show CDR1 as SGDLS and CDR2 as YYNGEE. The V and J ends lost 2 bases and 1 base respectively, with 21 bases between them. This chain's CDR3 is CASSVKDTDMWAQETQYF. CDR3 sequence (DNA): TGTGCCAGCAGCGTTAAGGACACGGACATGTGGGCCCAAGAGACCCAGTACTTC.

The chain couples TRBV19 to TRBJ1-2; possible D gene TRBD1, 6 bases. CDR1 and CDR2 (germline): LNHDA, SQIVND (reference sequence). The V gene lost 5 bases and the J gene lost 8 bases, with 15 bases spanning the gap. This CDR3 is built from 13 residues. CDR3 in DNA: TGTGCCAGTAGTTCCCGACCAGGGGAGGGCTACACCTTC. Translating gives CASSSRPGEGYTF.

The chain links TRBV13 to TRBJ2-5, with 10 bases that match TRBD2. V gave up 0 bases and J gave up 4 bases; unmatched junction bases: 2. The germline gives CDR1 PRHDT, CDR2 FYEKMQ (reference sequence). The CDR3 is 15 residues long. The CDR3 nucleotides read TGTGCCAGCAGCTTAGGACTAGCGGGACCAGAGACCCAGTACTTC. This gives the protein CASSLGLAGPETQYF.

The chain links TRBV13 to TRBJ2-7; D is possibly TRBD2 (5 bases). Germline V gene sequence: CDR1 PRHDT, CDR2 FYEKMQ (reference sequence). V lost 11 bases to trimming and J lost 0 bases, with 11 bases between them. The CDR3 covers 12 residues. The CDR3 DNA reads as TGTGCCTCCAGCGGCATCTCCTACGAGCAGTACTTC. This gives the protein CASSGISYEQYF.

The gene calls are TRBV5-1 and TRBJ1-2; 7 nucleotides match TRBD1. Germline CDR1 SGHRS, CDR2 YFSETQ. The V gene end was trimmed by 4 bases and the J gene end by 2 bases; junction bases not matched to a gene: 2. CDR3 length: 13 amino acids. The CDR3 loop reads CASSLGQNYGYTF. The CDR3 DNA is TGCGCCAGCAGCCTGGGACAGAACTATGGCTACACCTTC.

The chain joins TRBV18 to TRBJ1-1; TRBD1 matches at 9 bases. Germline CDR1 and CDR2: KGHSH and LQKENI. The CDR3 spans 16 residues. Trimming cost V 0 bases and J 1 base; bases outside gene matches: 3. In nucleotides, the CDR3 is TGTGCCAGCTCACCACCGGGACAGGGACCGAACACTGAAGCTTTCTTT. Its translation: CASSPPGQGPNTEAFF.

The chain employs TRBV27 and TRBJ1-1, with D unresolved. Germline lookup yields CDR1 MNHEY and CDR2 SMNVEV (reference sequence). The V end lost 4 bases, the J end lost 7 bases, and 16 bases lay between the germline ends. CDR3 length equals 14 residues. CDR3 nucleotides: TGTGCCAGCAGTTCCGGGGTTGAGGGCCTTGAAGCTTTCTTT. It yields the protein CASSSGVEGLEAFF.

This chain uses TRBV4-2 with TRBJ2-2; 13 nucleotides match TRBD2. CDR1 is LGHNA, CDR2 YNFKEQ, per germline. The CDR3 is 14 residues long. V dropped 5 bases and J dropped 9; count of bases not matched to a gene: 3. The CDR3 protein is CASSGTSGVRELFF. The CDR3 DNA reads as TGTGCCAGCAGCGGGACTAGCGGGGTGAGGGAGCTGTTTTTT.

The chain combines TRBV7-8 with TRBJ2-3, with 8 bases that match TRBD1. This CDR3 spans 13 amino acids. V lost 8 bases and J lost 10; bases outside the gene matches: 11. Per the germline V gene, CDR1 is SGHVS and CDR2 is FQNEAQ. CDR3 DNA sequence: TGTGCCAGCCGGGACTCCGCACAGGGGGCGCAGTATTTT. This translates into CASRDSAQGAQYF.

The J gene is TRBJ1-1, the V gene TRBV5-4, with D hard to call. Trimming pared 4 bases from V and 4 bases from J, leaving 17 bases between. CDR1 and CDR2 from the germline V gene are SGHNT and YYREEE (reference sequence). The CDR3 runs to 15 residues. CDR3 DNA: TGTGCCAGCAGCCCGGGTGGGATTGGAGGCACTGAAGCTTTCTTT. Encoded protein: CASSPGGIGGTEAFF.

The rearrangement joins TRBV4-3 to TRBJ2-3; 12 bases agree with TRBD2. Germline lookup yields CDR1 LGHNA and CDR2 YSLEER. With 1 base clipped from V and 0 bases from J, the junction kept 2 bases outside the gene matches. The CDR3 totals 17 residues. This chain's CDR3 is CASSQGTSGMSTDTQYF. The CDR3, as DNA: TGCGCCAGCAGCCAAGGGACTAGCGGGATGAGCACAGATACGCAGTATTTT.

The chain combines TRBV5-1 with TRBJ2-1, with 14 nucleotides matching TRBD2. Germline CDR1 reads SGHRS; CDR2 reads YFSETQ. V trimming: 4 bases; J trimming: 7 bases; junction bases outside the gene matches: 7. The CDR3 loop spans 16 amino acids. The CDR3 DNA is TGCGCCAGCAGCCCTCCGGGACTAGCGGGAGTTAATGAGCAGTTCTTC. Amino acid sequence: CASSPPGLAGVNEQFF.

The chain uses TRBV19 and TRBJ2-1; 9 bases line up with TRBD2. Unmatched junction bases numbered 10, after V lost 1 base and J lost 15 bases. The CDR3 extends over 14 amino acids. Germline values: CDR1 LNHDA, CDR2 SQIVND (reference sequence). CDR3 DNA: TGTGCCAGTAGTATAGGGGTAGCGGGAGTCCCGGGGTTCTTC. Amino acids: CASSIGVAGVPGFF.